The source of this TCR beta chain is a study of response to subunit inactivated influenza vaccine. The study, taken as a whole, reports: New T cells are recruited in small numbers by each seasonal influenza vaccination, according to the authors' suggestion.

V gave up 0 bases and J gave up 7 bases, with 13 bases separating them. Germline loops: CDR1 MGHRA, CDR2 YSYEKL. The CDR3 runs 15 residues. With respect to this clonotype: The antigen is undetermined.

TCRdb independently ran MiXCR on the RT-PCR reads; one entry per CDR3 protein. Of roughly 500,000 distinct CDR3 sequences listed, roughly 27% are singletons. This chain uses TRBV4-1 with TRBJ2-1; TRBD2 might be the D (6 bases). Sequences were derived from CD4+ T cells sorted from PBMCs, sampled 4 to 6 days after vaccination. The sequence was obtained from a man aged 45-65 years who received an inactivated influenza vaccine. CDR3 DNA: TGCGCCAGCAGCCAAGATCATCGAAGCGGGAATGAGCAGTTCTTC. It yields the protein CASSQDHRSGNEQFF.